This is a list of T cell receptor beta chains from one sample in a study of blood T cells in healthy people across ages. One entry per CDR3 protein results from TCRdb running MiXCR on the 5' RACE reads. Of 650,000 to 800,000 distinct CDR3 sequences listed, 44% are singletons. The source material was blood. The receptors stem from a man between 60 and 75 years old in good health. Each CDR3 is given with its conserved first and last residue. Each record gives: clone size, D gene, V gene, J gene, CDR3 DNA, CDR3 protein. D genes are given only for firm matches. Size tells how often a clone was seen (once, few, many) or the class of an expanded clone, and some rows leave it out.

once	-	TRBV6-1	TRBJ1-6	TGTGCCAGCAGAGGCTATAATTCACCCCTCCACTTT	CASRGYNSPLHF
-	-	TRBV7-3	TRBJ2-3	TGTGCCAGCAGCTTAGGGCTAGGAGGAGATACGCAGTATTTT	CASSLGLGGDTQYF
-	-	TRBV4-1	TRBJ2-5	TGCGTCAGCAGCCAAGGGCCCCAGGGAGGAGAGACCCAGTACTTC	CVSSQGPQGGETQYF
few	TRBD1	TRBV12-3/TRBV12-4	TRBJ2-7	TGTGCCAGCAGTTTCACAGGGGGCCGAGAGGAGCAGTACTTC	CASSFTGGREEQYF
few	-	TRBV3-1	TRBJ2-4	TGTGCCAGCAGCCATGGACTCCTTCCCCCCAAAAACATTCAGTACTTC	CASSHGLLPPKNIQYF
-	-	TRBV6-1	TRBJ2-6	TGTGCCAGCAGTGGACACGTTCCACGGTCTGGGGCCAACGTCCTGACTTTC	CASSGHVPRSGANVLTF
-	-	TRBV3-1	TRBJ1-5	TGTGCCAGCAGCCAAGACCGACCTTCGACCGAAGGCAATCAGCCCCAGCATTTT	CASSQDRPSTEGNQPQHF
-	TRBD2	TRBV7-2	TRBJ2-7	TGTGCCAGCAGCCCCCGACTAGCAGGCTACGAGCAGTACTTC	CASSPRLAGYEQYF
-	-	TRBV11-3	TRBJ2-3	TGTGCCAGCAGTCGGGAGAGGGGGGATACGCAGTATTTT	CASSRERGDTQYF
-	TRBD2	TRBV15	TRBJ2-1	TGTGCCACCAGCAGAGATCTAGCGGGGGGGCACAATGAGCAGTTCTTC	CATSRDLAGGHNEQFF
once	TRBD1	TRBV6-1	TRBJ2-1	TGTGCCAGCACCGGGACAGAGACCTACAATGAGCAGTTCTTC	CASTGTETYNEQFF
-	-	TRBV28	TRBJ2-1	TGTGCCAGCATCGCCGGGACCTCCCCATTTGAGCAGTTCTTC	CASIAGTSPFEQFF
few	TRBD1	TRBV6-5	TRBJ1-6	TGTGCCAGCAGCAAAGGTGGGACAGGGGATTCACCCCTCCACTTT	CASSKGGTGDSPLHF
-	TRBD2	TRBV20-1	TRBJ2-1	TGCAGTGTCCCACTAGCGGGATCAAACAATGAGCAGTTCTTC	CSVPLAGSNNEQFF
few	-	TRBV12-3/TRBV12-4	TRBJ2-1	TGTGCCAGCAGTTTCCCGACAGACCGATCTAATGAGCAGTTCTTC	CASSFPTDRSNEQFF
few	TRBD2	TRBV10-3	TRBJ2-7	TGTGCCATCAGTGAGGGTAGCGGGGGACTGGCTGGCGACGAGCAGTACTTC	CAISEGSGGLAGDEQYF
-	TRBD2	TRBV9	TRBJ2-1	TGTGCCAGCAGCGTAGCATTCGGACTAGAACGAAATGAGCAGTTCTTC	CASSVAFGLERNEQFF
-	TRBD1	TRBV20-1	TRBJ1-1	TGCAGTGCTTTCGGACAGGGGGTAAACACTGAAGCTTTCTTT	CSAFGQGVNTEAFF
few	TRBD1	TRBV10-3	TRBJ1-2	TGTGCCATCAGTGAGGGGGACCCGGGACAGGGGAACTATGGCTACACCTTC	CAISEGDPGQGNYGYTF
-	-	TRBV29-1	TRBJ2-5	TGCAGCGTTATTTGGGGGTGGGAGACCCAGTACTTC	CSVIWGWETQYF
-	TRBD1	TRBV7-7	TRBJ1-2	TGTGCCAGCAGCTTAACCCTTCCCCCCAGGGGGCCCCATGGCTACACCTTC	CASSLTLPPRGPHGYTF
-	-	TRBV5-8	TRBJ2-7	TGTGCCAGCATAAGGACAAAGGAGGTCTACGAGCAGTACTTC	CASIRTKEVYEQYF
few	TRBD1	TRBV12-3/TRBV12-4	TRBJ2-1	TGTGCCAGCGGACACAGGGGTCCCTTCGGCTCCTACAATGAGCAGTTCTTC	CASGHRGPFGSYNEQFF
few	TRBD2	TRBV29-1	TRBJ2-5	TGCAGCGGTCGGGAGGGTGGTAGATTTGCCCAGTACTTC	CSGREGGRFAQYF
few	-	TRBV14	TRBJ2-7	TGTGCCAGCAGCCGACGCGAGCCTAGAGTTAAGTACTTC	CASSRREPRVKYF
few	-	TRBV15	TRBJ2-7	TGTGCCACCTCCGTTAATGGGGGACACATCTACGAGCAGTACTTC	CATSVNGGHIYEQYF
few	TRBD1	TRBV28	TRBJ2-7	TGTGCCAGCAGTTCCACGGGACAGGGTCCATACGAGCAGTACTTC	CASSSTGQGPYEQYF
-	TRBD1	TRBV4-3	TRBJ2-7	TGCGCCAGCAGCCCATCTCCGGACAGGGATTACGAGCAGTACTTC	CASSPSPDRDYEQYF
-	-	TRBV6-5	TRBJ2-5	TGTGCCAGCAGGACCGACGGGGGTTTGGAGACCCAGTACTTC	CASRTDGGLETQYF
-	-	TRBV5-6	TRBJ2-1	TGTGCCAGCAGAACGATCCTAGGGAATGAGCAGTTCTTC	CASRTILGNEQFF
-	TRBD1	TRBV20-1	TRBJ1-2	TGCAGTGCTCGGAGTGACAGGGCCTATGGCTACACCTTC	CSARSDRAYGYTF
-	TRBD1	TRBV29-1	TRBJ1-5	TGCAGCGTTGAAACAGGGGTCAATCAGCCCCAGCATTTT	CSVETGVNQPQHF
-	-	TRBV15	TRBJ2-3	TGTGCCACCAGCAGAGATTTCGGAGCAGGGGCATCCTCGGGTACGCAGTATTTT	CATSRDFGAGASSGTQYF
few	-	TRBV15	TRBJ2-5	TGTGCCACCAGCAGAGCACGTACTGAGACCCAGTACTTC	CATSRARTETQYF
-	TRBD1	TRBV7-8	TRBJ1-2	TGTGCCAGCAGCCCAGGACAGGGGTTGGGCTATGGCTACACCTTC	CASSPGQGLGYGYTF
-	-	TRBV5-6	TRBJ2-7	TGTGCCAGCAACCGTCAGCGGGAGCAGTACTTC	CASNRQREQYF
-	-	TRBV10-3	TRBJ2-5	TGTGCCAACCAACCAGACCGAACCAATGAGCAGTACTTC	CANQPDRTNEQYF
few	TRBD2	TRBV11-2	TRBJ2-5	TGTGCCAGCAGCTTAGTTTCCCTTAGCGGGGGGGGAGAGACCCAGTACTTC	CASSLVSLSGGGETQYF
-	-	TRBV28	TRBJ2-1	TGTGCCAGCAGTCCAGGACATACTGAGCAGTTCTTC	CASSPGHTEQFF
-	TRBD1	TRBV20-1	TRBJ2-1	TGCAGTGCTGCTGGGAGGACAGGGAATAATGAGCAGTTCTTC	CSAAGRTGNNEQFF
-	TRBD1	TRBV6-6	TRBJ2-7	TGTGCCAGCAGTTACGATGACAGGGTATACGAGCAGTACTTC	CASSYDDRVYEQYF
-	TRBD1	TRBV9	TRBJ2-5	TGTGCCAGCAGCGTAGTGCCGGACAGGGCTTATCAAGAGACCCAGTACTTC	CASSVVPDRAYQETQYF
-	-	TRBV27	TRBJ1-4	TGTGCCAGCAGCCTCTGGAGGGGTGAAAAACTGTTTTTT	CASSLWRGEKLFF
-	-	TRBV6-2/TRBV6-3	TRBJ2-5	TGTGCCAGCAGTCCCCCGGGTAGCAGGAAAGAGACCCAGTACTTC	CASSPPGSRKETQYF
few	-	TRBV6-5	TRBJ2-7	TGTGCCACCGGGGCCTACGAGCAGTACTTC	CATGAYEQYF
few	TRBD1	TRBV12-3/TRBV12-4	TRBJ1-6	TGTGCCAGCAGTTCGGACAGGGGTTGGGCACCCCTCCACTTT	CASSSDRGWAPLHF
-	-	TRBV6-2/TRBV6-3	TRBJ2-7	TGTGCCAGCAGAGAGAGCTCCTACGAGCAGTACTTC	CASRESSYEQYF
-	-	TRBV9	TRBJ2-3	TGTGCCAGCAGCCCCCGAGGGATAGGGGGGAGGGCAGATACGCAGTATTTT	CASSPRGIGGRADTQYF
-	-	TRBV11-2	TRBJ2-5	TGTGCCAGCACCTTCCGGGACCCAACAGAGACCCAGTACTTC	CASTFRDPTETQYF
few	-	TRBV25-1	TRBJ1-2	TGTGCCACTGCAGATTGGGGCTATGGCTACACCTTC	CATADWGYGYTF
few	-	TRBV12-3/TRBV12-4	TRBJ2-7	TGTGCCAGCAGGAGGGATCCCCTCTACGAGCAGTACTTC	CASRRDPLYEQYF
few	-	TRBV7-9	TRBJ2-1	TGTGCCAGCAGTTCTAGTCGTCGATGGAATGAGCAGTTCTTC	CASSSSRRWNEQFF
-	TRBD2	TRBV27	TRBJ2-3	TGTGCCAGCAGTTTCTATCCTAGCGGGGGGGCGGACGATACGCAGTATTTT	CASSFYPSGGADDTQYF
-	TRBD1	TRBV28	TRBJ2-7	TGTGCCAGCAGTGGGAGACAGGGGGCTTACGAGCAGTACTTC	CASSGRQGAYEQYF
-	TRBD2	TRBV7-2	TRBJ2-4	TGTGCCAGCAGCCGACCGACTAGCGGGGGAGCCCTAGCCAAAAACATTCAGTACTTC	CASSRPTSGGALAKNIQYF
-	TRBD1	TRBV6-1	TRBJ1-5	TGTGCCAGCCAGGGGGCCTACAATCAGCCCCAGCATTTT	CASQGAYNQPQHF
-	-	TRBV20-1	TRBJ1-2	TGCAGTGCTAGACCCAGGGGCGCTAACTATGGCTACACCTTC	CSARPRGANYGYTF